The clone carrying this T cell receptor (beta chain) was detected a few times. Its antigen remains unidentified. CDR1 is KGHSH, CDR2 LQKENI, per germline. The CDR3 totals 15 residues. After removal of 3 bases from V and 8 bases from J, the junction contained 9 bases not matched to a gene. Study-wide results and caveats: Tumor Tregs overlapped most with tumor, then blood, naive CD4+ cells.

CD25-based Treg depletion was applied to purified naive CD4+ T cells. Constant-region reverse primers amplified full-length variable regions, followed by semi-nested Nested Universal Primer A PCR. TCRdb redid the calling of the 5' RACE reads with MiXCR, one entry per CDR3 protein. Of tens of thousands of distinct CDR3 sequences in the sample, 26% were seen once. The chain carries TRBV18 and TRBJ1-2; 10 bases agree with TRBD1. The sample was naive CD4+ T cells sorted from a lymph node. Subset described: naive CD4+ T cells, CD4+CD45RA+CD25-. The receptor was isolated from a female donor with breast cancer. CDR3 coding DNA: TGTGCCAGCTCACCCTCGACAGGGGGCGCGGACGGCTACACCTTC. The encoded protein is CASSPSTGGADGYTF. Drawing the rest from reference TRBV18 and TRBJ1-2, the complete variable domain is NAGVMQNPRHLVRRRGQEARLRCSPMKGHSHVYWYRQLPEEGLKFMVYLQKENIIDESGMPKERFSAEFPKEGPSILRIQQVVRGDSAAYFCASSPSTGGADGYTFGSGTRLTVV.